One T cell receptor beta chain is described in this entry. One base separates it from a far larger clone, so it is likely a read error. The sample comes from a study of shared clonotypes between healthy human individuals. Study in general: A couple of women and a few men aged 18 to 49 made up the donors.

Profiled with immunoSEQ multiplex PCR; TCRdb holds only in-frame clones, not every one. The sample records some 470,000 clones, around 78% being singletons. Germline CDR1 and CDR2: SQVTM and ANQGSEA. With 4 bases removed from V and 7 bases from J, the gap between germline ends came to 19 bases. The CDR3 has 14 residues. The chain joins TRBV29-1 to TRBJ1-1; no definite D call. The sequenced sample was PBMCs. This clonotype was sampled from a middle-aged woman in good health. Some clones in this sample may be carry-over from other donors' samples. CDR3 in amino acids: CSVVPTRGGIEAFF. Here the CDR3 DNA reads TGCAGCGTTGTCCCAACCCGGGGTGGGATTGAAGCTTTCTTT.